The entry below gives a single T cell receptor beta chain sequence along with its context. Its antigen is still unknown. Base qualities are not recorded, but no much larger clone differs from it by a single base. This sample is part of a study of shared clonotypes between healthy human individuals (dated by TCRdb to 2020 to 2021). In terms of the full investigation: A couple of women and a few men aged 18 to 49 years were included in the cohort. For each donor, CD4 naive and CD4 memory were each run on three plates, CD8 naive on two plates, and CD8 memory on one plate. The study deeply sequenced blood TCR repertoires of five healthy adults to estimate repertoire size and the extent of clonotype sharing between individuals. Different laboratories and diverse techniques were used to prepare libraries and sequence TCR repertoires, to increase sequencing depth and limit assay-specific biases. Each donor's leukapheresis produced roughly between roughly 0.85 and 9.5 billion PBMCs. Summary of the overall study and its limitations: Sampling was restricted to blood, and TCR repertoires in tissues likely differ from the TCR repertoires found in blood. The genetic and exposure-history diversity represented was limited by the small number of donors. Even with the large sequencing depth, rarefaction of the sorted-subset datasets indicated that sequencing was incomplete. Naive subsets generally had larger estimated clonotype richness than memory subsets. Higher generation probabilities were observed for clonotypes shared by all four sorted-subset donors than for non-shared clonotypes. Pairwise subsampling led to the expectation that sequencing depth would affect the degree of clonotype sharing among donors. When four donors were compared, the shared fraction of clonotypes was around 4.6% for naive CD4, roughly 3.4% for naive CD8, more than 2% for memory CD4, and less than 0.45% for memory CD8.

The donors were healthy, HIV-negative adults with no recently reported acute infections or vaccinations. Every donor was a Caucasian adult residing in Nashville, Tennessee, USA. CD4+ T cells were enriched by magnetic negative selection, after which naive cells were positively selected on CD45RA and the negative fraction was taken as the memory subset. After blood collection by leukapheresis, PBMCs were isolated using Ficoll-Histopaque density gradient centrifugation and then cryopreserved in the vapor phase of liquid nitrogen. Analytical flow cytometry was used to check the purity and quantity of each magnetically sorted T cell population. Each sorted fraction had its genomic DNA isolated and then quantified by UV absorbance on a Nanodrop 2000c. Via the germline V gene, CDR1 is MGHRA and CDR2 YSYEKL. Trimming removed 1 base from V and 1 base from J, leaving 8 bases between the germline ends. From the cysteine up to the phenylalanine, the CDR3 has a length of 15 residues. The entry retains the CDR3 DNA only, 45 bases that are in frame from base 1.

Using the deep immunoSEQ assay, TCR CDR3 regions were amplified from genomic DNA by multiplex PCR. For each cell subset, the extracted genomic DNA was distributed evenly across all wells of several immunoSEQ 96-well plates, and each plate served as one replicate. Each replicate PCR for sorted subsets received roughly 0.2 ug genomic DNA, equal to tens of thousands of T cell genomes. The purified libraries were quantified using a Qubit 3.0 fluorometer, sized with a Bioanalyzer 2100, and then quantified again using the KAPA Library Quantification kit. Every immunoSEQ 96-well plate was sequenced on a separate single-read 150-cycle Illumina NextSeq 550 flow cell. In the paper's pipeline: Because the immunoSEQ output included only junctional sequences and no quality scores, the filtering could not be the same as the filtering used for full-length reads. To assign V/J genes and CDR3, sequences were annotated using PyIR, a Python wrapper for IgBLAST v1.9, with IMGT germline references. Any read was removed if the V/J assignment was weak (E-value above 1e-6), the CDR3 was missing, or the read contained stop codons, out-of-frame junctions, or ambiguous translated residues. V3J clonotypes were defined as sequences sharing an identical inferred V gene, J gene, and CDR3 amino acid sequence. To compute the percentage overlap between repertoires, the number of shared unique clonotypes was divided by the size of the smaller repertoire. Three approaches were used to assess repertoire richness: RTK rarefaction, the Chao1 estimator, and Recon v2.1 estimates of unobserved clonotypes. Generation probabilities were computed with OLGA for all TCRbeta clonotypes obtained by the gDNA method from several donors. TCRdb re-hosts the immuneACCESS table, in-frame sequences only. Its copies lack some clones; in the studies checked, an unresolved V gene accounts for under half of them, and the cause for the rest is not known. V, J and clone size are those of that table, while D and trimming were read from the DNA. The sample records some 2,500,000 clones, roughly 90% of which are singletons. The top ten constitute 0.37% of the sample.

The clonotype originates from a man aged 18 to 29 in good health. Some clones in this sample may be carry-over from other donors' samples. The V and J genes are TRBV4-1 and TRBJ2-4, and TRBD1 may be the D gene, going by 5 matching bases. The sequenced material came from naive CD4+ T cells from PBMCs. In the paper's terms, the cell subset or site label means: CD45RA+ positively selected. The CDR3 sequence is CASSQVPGAKNIQYF. The nucleotide sequence reads TGCGCCAGCAGCCAAGTCCCAGGGGCCAAAAACATTCAGTACTTC.